These 8 T cell receptor beta chains share one sample of origin, sequenced in a study of radiation and T cells in renal cell carcinoma. Specified treatment: 15 Gy SBRT to primary tumor, nephrectomy 4 weeks later. Produced via immunoSEQ multiplex PCR; TCRdb's table is partial and in-frame only. The sample records 20,000 or so clones, 45% to 50% being singletons. The source material was tumor tissue, sampled from a patient whose treatment included radiotherapy and nephrectomy. All receptors come from a woman aged 50 to 60 with renal cell carcinoma.

The rearrangement joins TRBV7-8 to TRBJ2-7; tentative D call: TRBD1 (6 bases). V was shortened by 6 bases and J by 1 base, with 16 bases between the two germline ends. Germline V gene data show CDR1 as SGHVS and CDR2 as FQNEAQ. The CDR3 runs 15 residues. For the CDR3, the DNA is TGTGCCAGCAGTTCAAGCTGGGACAATTCCTACGAGCAGTACTTC. Its protein product is CASSSSWDNSYEQYF.

Judged by abundance, this clone is medium-sized. The gene calls are TRBV19 and TRBJ1-5, with D hard to call. V shed 3 bases and J shed 0 bases, with 9 bases lying between them. The length of the CDR3 is 15 residues. The germline gives CDR1 LNHDA, CDR2 SQIVND (reference sequence). Here the CDR3 reads CASSMTSSSNQPQHF. The CDR3, as DNA: TGTGCCAGTAGTATGACAAGCTCTAGCAATCAGCCCCAGCATTTT.

This clone showed up many times. The V and J genes are TRBV29-1 and TRBJ1-4; D not certain. The length of the CDR3 is 13 residues. Germline-derived CDR1 and CDR2 are SQVTM and ANQGSEA. Between the trimmed V and J ends, which lost 4 bases and 1 base, there was a span of 7 bases. CDR3 amino acids: CSVGSRTNEKLFF. DNA of the CDR3: TGCAGCGTTGGCAGCAGAACTAATGAAAAACTGTTTTTT.

This clone was seen a handful of times. The V and J genes are TRBV4-2 and TRBJ1-4, with D uncertain. The CDR3 covers 14 residues. V lost 4 bases, J lost 7 bases, and 13 bases lay in between. CDR1 and CDR2 from the germline V gene are LGHNA and YNFKEQ. Here the CDR3 DNA reads TGTGCCAGCAGCCCCCCGAGGGAGGGTGAAAAACTGTTTTTT. This gives the protein CASSPPREGEKLFF.

The table lists this clone with a few counts. The V call is TRBV7-2, the J call TRBJ1-1; no firm D call. Germline lookup yields CDR1 SGHTA and CDR2 FQGNSA. The V end lost 4 bases, the J end lost 1 base, and 7 bases lay between the germline ends. There are 13 residues in the CDR3. In DNA form, the CDR3 reads TGTGCCAGCAGCTCCGGACGGAACACTGAAGCTTTCTTT. Translating gives CASSSGRNTEAFF.

The chain links TRBV5-5 to TRBJ2-7, with a weak D call TRBD2 (6 bases). Per germline, CDR1 SGHKS and CDR2 YYEKEE (reference sequence). The CDR3 has 15 amino acids. V gave up 0 bases and J gave up 1 base, with 11 bases separating them. CDR3 in amino acids: CASSLGSGVSYEQYF. In nucleotides, the CDR3 is TGTGCCAGCAGCTTGGGTTCGGGGGTTTCCTACGAGCAGTACTTC.

This clone was counted only a few times. This chain links TRBV7-6 with TRBJ1-6, with 7 bases lining up with TRBD1. The CDR3 has 15 amino acids. CDR1 and CDR2 (germline): SGHVS, FNYEAQ. Germline trimming cut 5 bases from V and 4 bases from J; bases unmatched to any gene: 5. CDR3 residues: CASSLTTGYNSPLHF. The CDR3 region has the DNA TGTGCCAGCAGCCTTACGACAGGGTATAATTCACCCCTCCACTTT. The variable domain in full, completed from reference TRBV7-6 and TRBJ1-6, reads GAGVSQSPRYKVTKRGQDVALRCDPISGHVSLYWYRQALGQGPEFLTYFNYEAQQDKSGLPNDRFSAERPEGSISTLTIQRTEQRDSAMYRCASSLTTGYNSPLHFGNGTRLTVT.

V and J are TRBV30 and TRBJ1-4; D gene uncertain. The germline CDR1 and CDR2 sequences are GTSNPN and SVGIG (reference sequence). V lost 2 bases and J lost 0, with 7 bases in between. The CDR3 runs to 14 residues. The CDR3 spells CAWSTTSTNEKLFF. The CDR3 DNA follows: TGTGCCTGGAGTACCACTTCAACTAATGAAAAACTGTTTTTT.